This T cell receptor (beta chain) was sequenced for a study of blood T cells in healthy people across ages (dated by TCRdb to between 2014 and 2017). Regarding the research as a whole: Template switching captured roughly one uniquely barcoded TCR beta cDNA molecule per two T cells in model experiments. For two donors (one aged 18 to 30 and one aged 80 or older), the study analyzed two additional independent replicas of 1 million unique cDNA reads from the same blood draw. To avoid experimental bias, donors of different ages were randomly spread across the sequencing lanes. To track age-related changes in TCR beta repertoire diversity, the study relied on deep sequencing normalized with unique cDNA molecular identifiers. Donors were grouped into four age groups: young (average 16 years), middle-aged (under 40), aged (around 56) and long-lived (around 82). Results the study describes overall, beyond this receptor: The CMV infection status of donors was not known, potentially confounding age-related changes in expanded clonotypes. Observed TCR beta diversity per million T cells fell roughly linearly with age, and a significant reduction was already apparent by age around 40. Compared with the aged group, the long-lived group had more naive CD4+ T cells, fewer expanded clones and increased TCR diversity, suggesting age selection. The percentage of naive T cells measured by flow cytometry correlated strongly with observed TCR beta diversity. Estimates of total diversity based on one million sequenced T cells were regarded as lower bounds and as underestimates. Because profiling used bulk unsorted PBMCs, naive and antigen-experienced compartments could not be compared conclusively.

Libraries were constructed by 5' RACE. Instrument used: Illumina HiSeq 2500. A second PCR of roughly 6 to 12 cycles was performed with a sample-barcoded 5' primer and a J-beta primer mix. A unique molecular identifier was introduced onto each TCR beta cDNA molecule by a template-switch 5' adaptor carrying 12 random nucleotides. At least 3 million CDR3-containing paired-end reads were obtained from each sample. All of the RNA was converted into first-strand cDNA using the Mint cDNA synthesis kit, with a TRBC-specific oligonucleotide serving as the primer. Following uracil-DNA glycosylase treatment, all cDNA underwent a first 18-cycle PCR with the universal primers M1SS and BC2_uni_R. In the paper's pipeline: For normalization, 1 million high-quality reads were randomly selected from each sample, with every read carrying a distinct molecular identifier. Reads with shared molecular identifiers were discarded instead of being binned into consensus sequences. MiTCR, set to a Q25 quality threshold and the strictest error-elimination algorithm, was used for CDR3 identification, clonotype clustering and error correction. Lower-bound total TCR beta diversity was estimated with a nonparametric unseen species model using Euler transformation. The raw public reads went through TCRdb reprocessing: fastp at Q25, MiXCR clone calling, in-frame beta chains kept. CDR3 protein duplicates are merged, each entry listing the most common genes and DNA. For this entry, the V and J calls and clone size follow TCRdb and not the study's own pipeline. Here the sample has hundreds of thousands of distinct CDR3 sequences; under 45% occur a single time. The ten largest clonotypes hold roughly 19% of the sample.

Donors were 30 to 45 systemically healthy Caucasian individuals from Russia aged 6 to 90 years. Roughly 10 milliliters of peripheral blood were drawn from each donor into EDTA-treated Vacutainer tubes. Ficoll-Paque density-gradient centrifugation was used to isolate PBMCs, with at least 6.5 million per sample. Total RNA was extracted from PBMCs with Trizol reagent, with at least 5.5 micrograms obtained per sample. For every donor, flow cytometry on a PBMC aliquot measured the percentage of naive CD45RAhigh/CD27high T cells. Worth noting for this clonotype: Which antigen it targets is not known. Nothing much larger sits one base from this clone, and base qualities are not available.

The source is a man aged 60 to 69 in good health. The sample comprised blood.

The bases read TGTGCCTTCTACTGCCCCCATTACAGCTACGAGCAGTACTTC. Its protein product is CAFYCPHYSYEQYF. This chain is built from TRBV6-2 or TRBV6-3 and TRBJ2-7, with no D gene named confidently. V is pared back by 11 bases and J by 3 bases, with 20 bases lying between the germline termini. The CDR3 covers 14 residues, taking in both the cysteine and the phenylalanine. Only the CDR3 region is kept as DNA, spanning 42 bases read in frame from base 1. CDR1 and CDR2 are read off the germline V gene as MNHEY and SVGEGT.